The 8 T cell receptor beta chains in this list originate from one sample, sequenced in a study of T cells after yellow fever vaccination. TCRdb used MiXCR to reprocess the 5' RACE reads, holding one entry per CDR3 protein. This sample has 610,000 or so distinct CDR3 sequences, with 9% to 15% found just once. The sample was PBMCs, taken on the day of the yellow fever booster vaccination. The receptors were sampled from a man aged 25-45 years who received the YFV17D yellow fever vaccine.

The V call is TRBV7-6, the J call TRBJ1-3; D uncertain. V gave up 5 bases and J gave up 4 bases, with 12 bases separating them. This CDR3 has 14 residues. Germline V gives CDR1 SGHVS, CDR2 FNYEAQ. The CDR3 protein is CASSRTAGGNTIYF. The CDR3 nucleotides are TGTGCCAGCAGCCGGACTGCCGGGGGAAACACCATATATTTT.

The chain recombines TRBV14 with TRBJ1-2; 8 bases are shared with TRBD1. Losses at the gene ends were 0 bases for V and 5 bases for J; bases not matched to a gene: 2. From germline, CDR1 is SGHDN and CDR2 FVKESK. CDR3 length: 14 amino acids. Written as DNA, the CDR3 is TGTGCCAGCAGCCAAGATACAGGGGGTTATGGCTACACCTTC. This translates into CASSQDTGGYGYTF.

This clonotype was detected only once. V gene TRBV29-1 combines with J gene TRBJ2-1; D not certain. Germline V CDR1 and CDR2: SQVTM, ANQGSEA. Trimming shortened V by 7 bases and J by 0 bases, and 19 bases separated the two germline ends. CDR3 length: 16 amino acids. The DNA for the CDR3 is TGCAGCGCGCGGAAAGGAGTTGACGTCTCCTACAATGAGCAGTTCTTC. Encoded protein: CSARKGVDVSYNEQFF.

The rearrangement joins TRBV5-1 to TRBJ2-7; TRBD1 matches 10 bases. V shed 4 bases and J 5 bases; nucleotides not matched to a gene: 6. Germline V CDR1 and CDR2: SGHRS, YFSETQ. There are 14 residues in the CDR3. In DNA form, the CDR3 reads TGCGCCAGCAGCCGGGACAGGGGAGGGGACGAGCAGTACTTC. Its translation: CASSRDRGGDEQYF.

This clonotype was picked up many times. V and J are TRBV5-1 and TRBJ2-7; D might be TRBD1 (6 bases). V was clipped by 6 bases and J by 4 bases, with 8 bases between them. Germline assignment: CDR1 SGHRS and CDR2 YFSETQ. This CDR3 contains 11 residues. The DNA for the CDR3 is TGCGCCAGCAATACAGGGTACGAGCAGTACTTC. It yields the protein CASNTGYEQYF.

The chain employs TRBV5-4 and TRBJ2-2; TRBD2 agrees at 8 bases. Germline trimming cut 3 bases from V and 5 bases from J; bases unmatched to any gene: 9. Germline V gene sequence: CDR1 SGHNT, CDR2 YYREEE (reference sequence). The CDR3 consists of 16 residues. In DNA, the CDR3 is TGTGCCAGCAGCTACAGCGGGAGTTTAGGAACCGGGGAGCTGTTTTTT. It specifies CASSYSGSLGTGELFF.

This clonotype has just a few counts. This could be a read error, since a much larger clone is one nucleotide away. V is TRBV28 and J is TRBJ2-6; 8 nucleotides agree with TRBD1. The junction had 0 bases not matched to a gene; V was cut back by 4 bases and J by 4 bases. The CDR3 totals 14 residues. Per germline, CDR1 MDHEN and CDR2 SYDVKM. The CDR3 bases are TGTGCCAGCAGTTACAGGGGGGGGGCCAACGTCCTGACTTTC. The encoded protein is CASSYRGGANVLTF.

The chain recombines TRBV15 with TRBJ1-1; unclear D gene. Between the trimmed V and J ends, which lost 2 bases and 1 base, there was a span of 14 bases. The CDR3 has 16 residues. Germline-derived CDR1 and CDR2 are LNHNV and YYDKDF (reference sequence). CDR3 residues: CATSRFSGRKNTEAFF. The CDR3 coding sequence is TGTGCCACCAGCAGATTTTCCGGACGTAAGAACACTGAAGCTTTCTTT.